The 14 T cell receptor beta chains in this list originate from one sample, sequenced in a study of blood T cell repertoires in COVID-19. The method was immunoSEQ multiplex PCR; TCRdb's version includes in-frame clones alone and lacks a portion of them. The sample has about 320,000 clones, around nine tenths seen once. Sequencing input: PBMCs or T cells enriched from blood (not recorded which). These receptors came from a woman in her 30s who had been exposed to COVID-19.

This clone was seen a single time. The chain couples TRBV5-1 to TRBJ1-6, with D unresolved. Trimming removed 4 bases from V and 6 bases from J, with 11 bases in between. This CDR3 region has 14 residues. Germline values: CDR1 SGHRS, CDR2 YFSETQ. The CDR3 DNA is TGCGCCAGCAGCCTCCCGGGAGGTAATTCACCCCTCCACTTT. This sequence encodes CASSLPGGNSPLHF.

CDR3 DNA: TGTGCCAGCAGCTTGGAGGCAGGGATCGCTTTCTTT. This gives the protein CASSLEAGIAFF. The gene calls are TRBV5-6 and TRBJ1-1, with D perhaps TRBD1 (5 bases). The CDR3 runs to 12 residues. CDR1 SGHDT and CDR2 YYEEEE come from the germline V gene. Trimming cost V 0 bases and J 11 bases, with 11 bases left between them.

The CDR3 loop reads CASSSLTGGLRTQYF. In DNA, the CDR3 is TGTGCCAGCAGCTCCCTGACAGGAGGATTAAGGACCCAGTACTTC. The rearrangement links TRBV13 to TRBJ2-5, with D possibly being TRBD1 (6 bases). The V end lost 4 bases, the J end lost 7 bases, and 19 bases lay between the germline ends. CDR3 size: 15 residues. CDR1 and CDR2 (germline): PRHDT, FYEKMQ (reference sequence).

V usage is TRBV7-9 and J usage is TRBJ2-1; no firm D call. This CDR3 contains 13 residues. V lost 4 bases, J lost 4 bases, and 8 bases lay in between. Germline V gene lookup returns CDR1 SEHNR and CDR2 FQNEAQ (reference sequence). The CDR3 protein is CASSYTLYNEQFF. The CDR3 coding sequence is TGTGCCAGCAGCTATACTTTATACAATGAGCAGTTCTTC.

V gene TRBV5-1 combines with J gene TRBJ2-3, with 9 bases matching TRBD2. Trimming at V came to 1 base and at J to 6 bases, leaving 9 bases not matched to a gene. Per the germline V gene, CDR1 is SGHRS and CDR2 is YFSETQ. The CDR3 covers 16 residues. CDR3 DNA: TGCGCCAGCAGCTTGATCAGTAGCGGGGGCCTCGATACGCAGTATTTT. It yields the protein CASSLISSGGLDTQYF.

The chain employs TRBV4-1 and TRBJ2-1; 8 bases are a match to TRBD2. The V gene's germline CDR1 is MGHRA and CDR2 YSYEKL. After removal of 0 bases from V and 8 bases from J, the junction contained 6 bases not matched to a gene. The CDR3 runs to 15 residues. CDR3 sequence reads: CASSQDWRGVYEQFF. The CDR3 region has the DNA TGCGCCAGCAGCCAAGATTGGCGGGGGGTATATGAGCAGTTCTTC.

J is TRBJ2-5 and V is TRBV10-3, with 10 bases lining up with TRBD1. This CDR3 has 13 amino acids. The junction had 7 bases not matched to a gene; V was cut back by 10 bases and J by 5 bases. CDR1 is ENHRY, CDR2 SYGVKD, per germline. The CDR3 loop is CATKGTGAETQYF. The CDR3 DNA follows: TGTGCCACCAAAGGGACAGGGGCGGAGACCCAGTACTTC.

The CDR3 coding sequence is TGTGCCAGCAGCTTTCAAGGGGGAAATTCACCCCTCCACTTT. This encodes CASSFQGGNSPLHF. V gene TRBV5-4 combines with J gene TRBJ1-6, with TRBD1 as a possible D gene (6 bases). Germline V gene lookup returns CDR1 SGHNT and CDR2 YYREEE (reference sequence). V shed 2 bases and J shed 7 bases, with 10 bases lying between them. CDR3 length: 14 amino acids.

The rearrangement uses TRBV2 and TRBJ1-5, with 7 bases identical to TRBD1. Germline CDR1 and CDR2: SNHLY and FYNNEI. The V gene end was trimmed by 7 bases and the J gene end by 3 bases; junction bases not matched to a gene: 9. The CDR3 spans 15 residues. In DNA form, the CDR3 reads TGTGCCAGCAATGACAGGGCCGGCCCCAATCAGCCCCAGCATTTT. Translated: CASNDRAGPNQPQHF.

The CDR3: CASSLPTGGANTGELFF. CDR3 DNA: TGTGCCAGCAGCTTACCCACAGGGGGCGCGAACACCGGGGAGCTGTTTTTT. The rearrangement uses TRBV7-8 and TRBJ2-2; TRBD1 aligns across 9 bases. V lost 2 bases and J lost 0; bases outside the gene matches: 4. The CDR3 loop spans 17 amino acids. Germline assignment: CDR1 SGHVS and CDR2 FQNEAQ.

The rearrangement uses TRBV12-5 and TRBJ2-4; 8 bases agree with TRBD1. CDR1 is LGHNT and CDR2 is FRNRAP in the germline V gene. The CDR3 has 17 residues. The ends lost 2 bases at V and 1 base at J; junction bases unmatched: 7. The CDR3 loop reads CASGLINRGWAKNIQYF. The CDR3, as DNA: TGTGCTAGTGGTTTGATCAACAGGGGGTGGGCCAAAAACATTCAGTACTTC.

The chain couples TRBV28 to TRBJ1-1, with 10 bases fitting TRBD1. With V trimmed by 6 bases and J by 1 base, 11 bases remained unmatched. Germline-derived CDR1 and CDR2 are MDHEN and SYDVKM. The CDR3 loop spans 17 amino acids. CDR3 region: CASSIPGQGRPNTEAFF. For the CDR3, the DNA is TGTGCCAGCAGCATCCCGGGACAGGGGCGCCCGAACACTGAAGCTTTCTTT. Using reference TRBV28 and TRBJ1-1 for the parts outside the CDR3, the full variable domain is DVKVTQSSRYLVKRTGEKVFLECVQDMDHENMFWYRQDPGLGLRLIYFSYDVKMKEKGDIPEGYSVSREKKERFSLILESASTNQTSMYLCASSIPGQGRPNTEAFFGQGTRLTVV.

This chain uses TRBV19 with TRBJ1-2, with a tentative D call TRBD1 (5 bases). With 8 bases removed from V and 2 bases from J, the gap between germline ends came to 18 bases. Germline V gives CDR1 LNHDA, CDR2 SQIVND (reference sequence). The CDR3 contains 15 residues. In DNA, the CDR3 is TGTGCCAGTCATAGTATCTACCGGGGGAACTATGGCTACACCTTC. Encoded protein: CASHSIYRGNYGYTF.

This chain connects TRBV5-1 to TRBJ1-2, with D possibly TRBD1 on 5 matching bases. Between the trimmed V and J ends, which lost 0 bases and 2 bases, there was a span of 11 bases. Germline V lookup: CDR1 SGHRS, CDR2 YFSETQ. CDR3 length: 15 residues. CDR3 loop: CASSLEARTNYGYTF. The CDR3 DNA follows: TGCGCCAGCAGCTTGGAGGCCCGGACAAACTATGGCTACACCTTC.